These 26 T cell receptor beta chains originate from one sample sequenced in a study of monozygotic twins with cystic fibrosis. TCRdb's copy holds only in-frame clones and misses some; the assay was immunoSEQ multiplex PCR. Among approximately 34,000 clones, 75% to 90% were seen once, and the ten largest hold under 2%. Input material: blood. Source of these receptors: a girl under 10 years old with cystic fibrosis.

The rearrangement links TRBV5-1 to TRBJ2-6; D gene ambiguous. The germline V gene has CDR1 SGHRS and CDR2 YFSETQ. V was pared by 0 bases and J by 4 bases, with 8 bases between. The CDR3 is 15 amino acids. The CDR3: CASSLESPGANVLTF. The CDR3 DNA reads TGCGCCAGCAGCTTGGAGTCGCCCGGGGCCAACGTCCTGACTTTC.

The rearrangement uses TRBV20-1 and TRBJ2-5, with D perhaps TRBD2 (5 bases). Germline assignment: CDR1 DFQATT and CDR2 SNEGSKA (reference sequence). This CDR3 has 11 amino acids. With 6 bases removed from V and 4 bases from J, the gap between germline ends came to 9 bases. In DNA form, the CDR3 reads TGCAGTGCAAACCGGGGAGAGACCCAGTACTTC. This translates into CSANRGETQYF.

The chain is built from TRBV6-6 and TRBJ2-1, with a tentative D call TRBD2 (5 bases). This CDR3 has 15 amino acids. V lost 2 bases and J 8 bases, leaving 16 bases between the germline ends. Looked up from germline, CDR1 is MNHNY and CDR2 is SVGAGI (reference sequence). CDR3: CASSYPRAGTDEQFF. CDR3 DNA: TGTGCCAGCAGTTACCCTCGTGCGGGCACCGATGAGCAGTTCTTC.

The chain recombines TRBV7-9 with TRBJ2-5; D assignment may be TRBD1 or TRBD2 (7 bases each). The CDR3 loop spans 15 amino acids. Germline V gives CDR1 SEHNR, CDR2 FQNEAQ (reference sequence). V lost 6 bases and J lost 5, with 19 bases in between. CDR3 in amino acids: CASRDSGGGFETQYF. The CDR3 DNA follows: TGTGCCAGCAGGGACTCAGGGGGGGGCTTCGAGACCCAGTACTTC.

The V call is TRBV5-4, the J call TRBJ2-5; D unclear. Germline lookup yields CDR1 SGHNT and CDR2 YYREEE (reference sequence). V was pared by 0 bases and J by 1 base, with 13 bases between. The CDR3 is made up of 16 amino acids. DNA of the CDR3: TGTGCCAGCAGCTTGGGGGATCACGGCCTCCAAGAGACCCAGTACTTC. Protein: CASSLGDHGLQETQYF.

The chain links TRBV5-4 to TRBJ2-7; D is unresolved. The CDR3 has 12 amino acids. The V gene's germline CDR1 is SGHNT and CDR2 YYREEE (reference sequence). The V end lost 0 bases, the J end lost 3 bases, and 4 bases lay between the germline ends. As DNA, the CDR3 is TGTGCCAGCAGCTTGGTTGGCTACGAGCAGTACTTC. It yields the protein CASSLVGYEQYF.

J is TRBJ1-2 and V is TRBV25-1; D gene ambiguous. Trimming took 5 bases from V and 4 from J, leaving 11 bases between them. Germline V gene sequence: CDR1 MGHDK, CDR2 SYGVNS. The CDR3 extends over 13 amino acids. In DNA, the CDR3 is TGTGCCAGCAGTTTAGGGATATCCTATGGCTACACCTTC. It specifies CASSLGISYGYTF.

V is TRBV7-3 and J is TRBJ1-5, with unresolved D. The CDR3 has 16 residues. Deletions cut 5 bases from V and 1 base from J, with 15 bases between. Germline CDR1 and CDR2: SGHTA and FQGTGA. This chain's CDR3 is CASSPIRDKSNQPQHF. The CDR3 DNA sequence: TGTGCCAGCAGCCCCATCCGAGACAAGAGCAATCAGCCCCAGCATTTT.

The J gene is TRBJ2-5, the V gene TRBV4-2; D gene ambiguous. From germline, CDR1 is LGHNA and CDR2 YNFKEQ. This CDR3 contains 13 residues. V dropped 0 bases and J dropped 2 bases, with 4 bases sitting between them. The CDR3 is CASSQDTQETQYF. Written as DNA, the CDR3 is TGTGCCAGCAGCCAAGACACGCAAGAGACCCAGTACTTC.

V and J are TRBV11-3 and TRBJ2-1; 11 bases fit TRBD2. Per the germline V gene, CDR1 is SGHNT and CDR2 is YENEEA. CDR3 size: 15 residues. J gave up 5 bases and V 5 bases, and 5 bases lay outside the gene matches. CDR3 sequence (DNA): TGTGCCAGCAGCGTTTCTAGCGGGGGGAACAATGAGCAGTTCTTC. This translates into CASSVSSGGNNEQFF.

This CDR3 reads CATRSTGSSGANVLTF. DNA of the CDR3: TGCGCAACAAGGAGCACAGGATCGTCTGGGGCCAACGTCCTGACTTTC. The chain recombines TRBV5-1 with TRBJ2-6; tentatively, D is TRBD1 (5 bases). The CDR3 loop spans 16 amino acids. From germline, CDR1 is SGHRS and CDR2 YFSETQ.

This chain joins TRBV2 and TRBJ1-2; 11 bases line up with TRBD1. The germline V gene encodes CDR1 SNHLY and CDR2 FYNNEI. The CDR3 totals 15 residues. V lost 6 bases to trimming and J lost 1 base; unmatched junction nucleotides: 4. This CDR3 reads CASRGQGGYNYGYTF. Written as DNA, the CDR3 is TGTGCCAGCAGGGGACAGGGGGGTTATAACTATGGCTACACCTTC.

CDR3 nucleotide sequence: TGTGCCAGCAGCTTACAACCCCAGGGGAGGACACCCCTCCACTTT. This gives the protein CASSLQPQGRTPLHF. The rearrangement uses TRBV11-2 and TRBJ1-6; a possible D gene is TRBD1 (6 bases). The germline V gene has CDR1 SGHAT and CDR2 FQNNGV. With 2 bases removed from V and 11 bases from J, the gap between germline ends came to 16 bases. This CDR3 comprises 15 residues.

This rearrangement joins TRBV6-7 to TRBJ1-1; D remains ambiguous. TRBV6-7 is an open reading frame, and its role is uncertain. This CDR3 comprises 13 residues. With 4 bases removed from V and 3 bases from J, the gap between germline ends came to 9 bases. The CDR3 protein is CASSSPGDTEAFF. For the CDR3, the DNA is TGTGCCAGCAGTTCCCCCGGGGACACTGAAGCTTTCTTT.

CDR3 in DNA: TGCGCCAGCAGCCAAGTAGCGGGGCACTACGAGCAGTACTTC. This codes for CASSQVAGHYEQYF. V is TRBV4-1 and J is TRBJ2-7; 8 nucleotides match TRBD2. V lost 1 base to trimming and J lost 3 bases; unmatched junction nucleotides: 2. CDR3 size: 14 residues. Germline-derived CDR1 and CDR2 are MGHRA and YSYEKL.

Here the CDR3 DNA reads TGTGCCAGTAGCGAGGGGTATCAGCCCCAGCATTTT. Amino acids: CASSEGYQPQHF. This chain joins TRBV19 and TRBJ1-5; perhaps TRBD1 as D (5 bases). Germline-derived CDR1 and CDR2 are LNHDA and SQIVND (reference sequence). Trimming left V 6 bases short and J 5 bases short, with 8 bases between. The CDR3 spans 12 residues. Combining the CDR3 with reference TRBV19 and TRBJ1-5 gives the whole variable domain DGGITQSPKYLFRKEGQNVTLSCEQNLNHDAMYWYRQDPGQGLRLIYYSQIVNDFQKGDIAEGYSVSREKKESFPLTVTSAQKNPTAFYLCASSEGYQPQHFGDGTRLSIL.

The sample holds one count of this clone. The chain combines TRBV5-4 with TRBJ2-5; D tentatively fits TRBD1 or TRBD2 (5 bases each). CDR3 length: 13 amino acids. Germline lookup yields CDR1 SGHNT and CDR2 YYREEE (reference sequence). Trimming removed 1 base from V and 3 bases from J, with 7 bases in between. CDR3 protein: CASSLRGEETQYF. DNA for the CDR3: TGTGCCAGCAGCTTGAGGGGAGAAGAGACCCAGTACTTC.

This rearrangement joins TRBV6-1 to TRBJ2-7; D unclear. CDR1 and CDR2 (germline): MNHNS, SASEGT. CDR3 length: 16 amino acids. Trimming shortened V by 0 bases and J by 0 bases, and 12 bases separated the two germline ends. CDR3 amino acids: CASSEAGLLNSYEQYF. The CDR3 DNA follows: TGTGCCAGCAGTGAAGCGGGGTTACTGAACTCCTACGAGCAGTACTTC.

This chain connects TRBV7-9 to TRBJ1-5; D call uncertain. Germline CDR1 reads SEHNR; CDR2 reads FQNEAQ (reference sequence). Trimming shortened V by 5 bases and J by 3 bases, and 14 bases separated the two germline ends. The CDR3 sequence is 15 residues long. The CDR3 DNA reads as TGTGCCAGCAGCCTGGGATCGCAACTCAATCAGCCCCAGCATTTT. Amino acid sequence: CASSLGSQLNQPQHF.

The chain has TRBV5-1 and TRBJ2-7; 8 nucleotides line up with TRBD1. Trimming took 4 bases from V and 6 from J; bases not matched to a gene: 9. Germline CDR1 reads SGHRS; CDR2 reads YFSETQ. CDR3 size: 14 residues. The DNA for the CDR3 is TGCGCCAGCAGCCCATGGGACAGGCCTGCCGAGCAGTACTTC. This encodes CASSPWDRPAEQYF.

This clone was observed a few times. The V and J genes are TRBV2 and TRBJ1-6; D may be TRBD1 (5 bases). Germline V gives CDR1 SNHLY, CDR2 FYNNEI. The length of the CDR3 is 18 residues. The CDR3 DNA sequence: TGTGCAAGCCACGAGGTGGGGGTGGAGTCCGTCCCAAATTCACCCCTCCACTTT. It encodes CASHEVGVESVPNSPLHF.

The chain has TRBV6-5 and TRBJ2-5, with D uncertain. The CDR3 contains 13 residues. V lost 6 bases and J lost 7, with 15 bases in between. Germline CDR1 reads MNHEY; CDR2 reads SVGAGI. In DNA form, the CDR3 reads TGTGCCAGCAGCCCCGGACGTTGGGGGACCCAGTACTTC. Protein product: CASSPGRWGTQYF.

This chain joins TRBV9 and TRBJ1-1; TRBD1 matches 8 bases. After removal of 0 bases from V and 3 bases from J, the junction contained 7 bases not matched to a gene. The germline gives CDR1 SGDLS, CDR2 YYNGEE. CDR3 length: 16 amino acids. DNA of the CDR3: TGTGCCAGCAGCGTAGACCCCCAGACAGGGGACACTGAAGCTTTCTTT. It yields the protein CASSVDPQTGDTEAFF. The full variable domain, rest sourced from reference TRBV9 and TRBJ1-1, is DSGVTQTPKHLITATGQRVTLRCSPRSGDLSVYWYQQSLDQGLQFLIQYYNGEERAKGNILERFSAQQFPDLHSELNLSSLELGDSALYFCASSVDPQTGDTEAFFGQGTRLTVV.

This clone appeared a few times. In DNA form, the CDR3 reads TGTGCCTGGGACAGGAGCTATGGCTACACCTTC. Translated, it gives CAWDRSYGYTF. The chain joins TRBV30 to TRBJ1-2; D might be TRBD1 (6 bases). The CDR3 is 11 residues long. Germline lookup yields CDR1 GTSNPN and CDR2 SVGIG (reference sequence). V gave up 5 bases and J gave up 4 bases, with 8 bases separating them.

The chain combines TRBV30 with TRBJ1-1; a possible D gene is TRBD1 (5 bases). Per germline, CDR1 GTSNPN and CDR2 SVGIG (reference sequence). The CDR3 loop spans 16 amino acids. Trimming removed 2 bases from V and 1 base from J, with 17 bases in between. The CDR3 reads CAWSFPSGVRNTEAFF. DNA of the CDR3: TGTGCCTGGAGTTTCCCATCGGGGGTTAGGAACACTGAAGCTTTCTTT.

The CDR3 coding sequence is TGCGCCAGCAGCTTGGGTGGGGGGCAAGAGACCCAGTACTTC. Protein: CASSLGGGQETQYF. The chain links TRBV5-1 to TRBJ2-5; tentatively, D is TRBD2 (6 bases). The CDR3 extends over 14 amino acids. Germline V CDR1 and CDR2: SGHRS, YFSETQ. Trimming pared 0 bases from V and 2 bases from J, leaving 8 bases between.